These 2 T cell receptor beta chains share one sample of origin, sequenced in a study of cytomegalovirus exposure and HLA in healthy donors. Researchers ran the PCR with 60 Vbeta and 13 Jbeta primers. Sequencing was performed with immunoSEQ multiplex PCR; in TCRdb, only in-frame clones are kept and a portion is missing. The sample consists of 150,000 to 200,000 clones, 65% to 85% of them appearing once. Material for sequencing was PBMCs. These receptors all come from a male donor in good health and CMV-seropositive.

The chain uses TRBV28 and TRBJ2-5; 7 bases agree with TRBD2. After removal of 6 bases from V and 7 bases from J, the junction contained 11 bases not matched to a gene. Germline CDR1 reads MDHEN; CDR2 reads SYDVKM. The CDR3 is made up of 14 amino acids. The CDR3 DNA reads as TGTGCCAGCAGAACGGGACTATCCCTGAGGACCCAGTACTTC. Protein product: CASRTGLSLRTQYF.

This clone was recorded a few times. The J gene is TRBJ2-5, the V gene TRBV30; either TRBD1 or TRBD2 may fit D (6 bases each). Gene TRBJ2-7 matches the end of the DNA better, so the J call may be wrong. The CDR3 runs to 11 residues. Germline V lookup: CDR1 GTSNPN, CDR2 SVGIG (reference sequence). CDR3 nucleotides: TGTGCCGGGGGCGGGGACTACGAGCAGTACTTC. As protein: CAGGGDYEQYF.